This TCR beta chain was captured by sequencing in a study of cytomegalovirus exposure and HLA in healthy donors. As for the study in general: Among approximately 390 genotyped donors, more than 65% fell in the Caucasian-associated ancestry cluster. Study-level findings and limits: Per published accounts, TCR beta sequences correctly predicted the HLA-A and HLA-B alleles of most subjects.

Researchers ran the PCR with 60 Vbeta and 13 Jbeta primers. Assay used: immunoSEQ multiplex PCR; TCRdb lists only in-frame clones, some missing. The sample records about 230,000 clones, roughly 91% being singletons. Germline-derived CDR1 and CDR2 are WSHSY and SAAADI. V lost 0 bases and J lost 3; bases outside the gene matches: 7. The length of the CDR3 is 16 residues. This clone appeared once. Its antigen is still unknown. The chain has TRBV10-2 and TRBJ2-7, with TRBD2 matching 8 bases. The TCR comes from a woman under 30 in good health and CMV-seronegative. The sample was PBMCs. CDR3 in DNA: TGCGCCAGCAGTGAGTCGATTGCGGGGGGCGGCTACGAGCAGTACTTC. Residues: CASSESIAGGGYEQYF.